The rows below give T cell receptor beta chains drawn from one sample of a study of T cells expressing NK-cell markers. No DNA is given; TCRdb re-called the 5' RACE reads and lists each CDR3 protein once. This repertoire includes fewer than 550,000 distinct CDR3 sequences. The source material was blood T cells: a sorted CD56 or NKG2C T cell subset, CD4+ or CD8+ T cells, or bulk PBMC T cells (not recorded which). The receptor set was obtained from a woman between 50 and 59 years old in good health. Both conserved end residues are part of each CDR3. Fields, in order: CDR3 length, V gene, J gene, CDR3 protein.

13	TRBV20-1	TRBJ2-2	CSARHTNTGELFF
13	TRBV6-5	TRBJ1-2	CASSPGTGKGYTF
15	TRBV27	TRBJ2-2	CASSYGPVNTGELFF
14	TRBV5-4	TRBJ2-7	CASSWGTSGYEQYF
18	TRBV24-1	TRBJ1-1	CATSDFPPRTIMNTEAFF
13	TRBV5-1	TRBJ2-1	CASQPAGGLAQFF
19	TRBV11-3	TRBJ2-1	CASSSLAGGSQSSYNEQFF
11	TRBV20-1	TRBJ2-3	CSASLRGTQYF
14	TRBV6-5	TRBJ1-1	CASSLTHVNTEAFF
13	TRBV29-1	TRBJ1-2	CSVLPGHGYGYTF
14	TRBV27	TRBJ2-5	CASSPVGVEETQYF
15	TRBV28	TRBJ1-4	CASSPIGLINEKLFF
18	TRBV18	TRBJ2-1	CASSPTGGGSRSYNEQFF
14	TRBV9	TRBJ2-1	CASSVMVGLTEQFF
12	TRBV20-1	TRBJ2-1	CSASAGLTEQFF
13	TRBV7-9	TRBJ1-6	CASSGGAESPLHF
16	TRBV12-3/TRBV12-4	TRBJ2-5	CASSSRTSGRWETQYF
14	TRBV7-3	TRBJ2-2	CASSPTGLTGELFF